This is a list of T cell receptor beta chains from one sample in a study of blood T cell repertoires in COVID-19. Sequenced by immunoSEQ multiplex PCR; TCRdb stores in-frame clones only, minus some. The repertoire consists of 220,000 or so clones, with 70% to 90% occurring once and the leading ten covering around 2.9%. The specimen sequenced was peripheral blood. These TCRs come from a man over 45 who had recovered from COVID-19. The CDR3 runs from the conserved cysteine through the conserved F or W. The D gene is left open where the match is weak. Size tells how often a clone was seen (once, few, many) or the class of an expanded clone, and some rows leave it out.

j_gene,v_gene,abundance,d_gene,CDR3aa,CDR3nt
TRBJ2-1,TRBV27,NA,NA,CASSSRPGPLANEQFF,TGTGCCAGCAGTTCGAGGCCAGGGCCACTTGCCAATGAGCAGTTCTTC
TRBJ1-3,TRBV11-2,NA,NA,CASSLDYYRERNTIYF,TGTGCCAGCAGCTTAGATTACTACAGGGAGAGAAACACCATATATTTT
TRBJ1-6,TRBV28,NA,TRBD1,CASSSTGGNSPLHF,TGTGCCAGCAGTTCCACAGGGGGAAATTCACCCCTCCACTTT
TRBJ2-3,TRBV6-5,NA,NA,CASSDSHTDTQYF,TGTGCCAGCTCGGACAGTCACACAGATACGCAGTATTTT
TRBJ1-2,TRBV6-6,NA,NA,CASRNRQFGYTF,TGTGCCAGCAGGAACCGACAGTTCGGCTACACCTTC
TRBJ2-3,TRBV27,NA,NA,CASSSAGFGTDTQYF,TGTGCCAGCAGTTCCGCGGGATTTGGCACAGATACGCAGTATTTT
TRBJ2-3,TRBV11-3,NA,TRBD2,CASSSGTSGSFADTQYF,TGTGCCAGCAGCTCAGGGACTAGCGGGAGTTTCGCAGATACGCAGTATTTT
TRBJ2-7,TRBV21-1,NA,NA,CASSKLRWTGGIYEQYF,TGTGCCAGCAGCAAATTACGTTGGACAGGGGGAATCTACGAGCAGTACTTC
TRBJ2-2,TRBV7-2,NA,NA,CASSLARSRGYTGELFF,TGTGCCAGCAGCTTAGCCCGATCGAGAGGTTACACCGGGGAGCTGTTTTTT
TRBJ2-1,TRBV27,NA,NA,CASSLSRGNEQFF,TGTGCCAGCAGTTTATCGCGTGGCAATGAGCAGTTCTTC
TRBJ2-2,TRBV6-8,NA,TRBD2,CASSSGTSGSLSGTGELFF,TGTGCCAGCAGTTCTGGGACTAGCGGGAGTTTGTCGGGCACCGGGGAGCTGTTTTTT
TRBJ2-7,TRBV7-2,NA,TRBD2,CASSPSGSVSEQYF,TGTGCCAGCAGCCCTAGCGGGAGTGTCTCCGAGCAGTACTTC
TRBJ2-2,TRBV5-5,NA,NA,CASSLEFGPPLSTGELFF,TGTGCCAGCAGCTTAGAGTTCGGTCCCCCGTTGAGCACCGGGGAGCTGTTTTTT
TRBJ1-1,TRBV6-6,NA,TRBD1,CASSYGLDRVNTEAFF,TGTGCCAGCAGTTACGGGTTGGACAGGGTAAACACTGAAGCTTTCTTT
TRBJ2-1,TRBV5-6,NA,NA,CASSSLAADVEQFF,TGTGCCAGCAGCTCCCTGGCGGCCGACGTCGAGCAGTTCTTC
TRBJ2-7,TRBV9,NA,NA,CASSERTVKYEQYF,TGTGCCAGCAGCGAAAGGACAGTTAAGTACGAGCAGTACTTC
TRBJ2-5,TRBV3-1/TRBV3-2,NA,NA,CASSQVEDYQETQYF,TGTGCCAGCAGCCAAGTAGAGGACTACCAAGAGACCCAGTACTTC
TRBJ2-3,TRBV4-1,NA,NA,CASSQEGEHTDTQYF,TGCGCCAGCAGCCAAGAGGGAGAGCACACAGATACGCAGTATTTT
TRBJ2-1,TRBV6-5,NA,TRBD2,CASSLGGLAGEEQFF,TGTGCCAGCAGCTTAGGGGGACTAGCGGGAGAGGAGCAGTTCTTC
TRBJ2-1,TRBV11-3,NA,TRBD2,CASRGTSGSYNEQFF,TGTGCCAGCAGGGGGACTAGCGGGAGCTACAATGAGCAGTTCTTC
TRBJ1-5,TRBV7-2,NA,NA,CASSLESTQPQHF,TGTGCCAGCAGCTTAGAATCGACACAGCCCCAGCATTTT
TRBJ2-7,TRBV5-6,NA,TRBD1,CASSTGTGGTYSYEQYF,TGTGCCAGCAGCACCGGGACAGGGGGCACGTACTCCTACGAGCAGTACTTC
TRBJ2-7,TRBV30,NA,NA,CAWSVLGRRSYEQYF,TGTGCCTGGAGTGTACTAGGACGGCGCTCCTACGAGCAGTACTTC
TRBJ1-4,TRBV6-1,once,NA,CASSERQGLPNEKLFF,TGTGCCAGCAGTGAACGGCAGGGGCTTCCTAATGAAAAACTGTTTTTT